This T cell receptor (beta chain) was recovered during a study of cytomegalovirus exposure and HLA in healthy donors. Regarding the study as a whole: The study labeled 170 or so TCR beta chains cytomegalovirus-associated. With high specificity and sensitivity, the classifier reportedly diagnosed cytomegalovirus status.

The CDR3 loop spans 15 amino acids. Trimming removed 2 bases at V and 4 bases at J, with 16 bases between. CDR1 and CDR2 (germline): SGHRS, YFSETQ. Primers: 60 Vbeta forward and 13 Jbeta reverse. Assay used: immunoSEQ multiplex PCR; TCRdb lists only in-frame clones, some missing. This sample has tens of thousands of clones, with 64% found just once. This clone was seen only once. Its target is unknown. Sequenced input: PBMCs. This receptor was taken from a human donor in good health. J is TRBJ2-7 and V is TRBV5-1, with a weak D call TRBD1 (6 bases). The CDR3 sequence is CASSLFPGAGYEQYF. The CDR3 DNA is TGCGCCAGCAGCTTATTTCCAGGGGCTGGGTACGAGCAGTACTTC.